This T cell receptor beta chain was sequenced during a study of immune heterogeneity within non-small cell lung tumors (dated by TCRdb to the late 2010s). General notes on the study: By histology, a handful of squamous cell carcinomas, nine to ten non-squamous carcinomas and 1 tumor not otherwise specified were included. To examine intratumoral immune heterogeneity, the study used whole-exome sequencing, RNA-seq and TCR beta repertoire sequencing on multiple spatially distinct regions of each NSCLC tumor. TCR repertoires were analyzed from roughly 60 tumor loci of approximately 14 patients, while transcriptome data covered only 44 loci from approximately twelve patients. For mutant peptides 8 to 11 amino acids long, netMHCpan-3.0 predicted neoantigen binding to the HLA alleles of each patient. The paper as a whole reports these results and caveats: High-frequency TCR beta clonotypes were found to be largely distinct between individual patients. Within a patient, the same dominant CDR3B clonotypes appeared at multiple loci, but different tumor locations also contained unique high-frequency clones. Local tumor mutational burden and local T-cell repertoire clonality had a statistically significant but moderate positive correlation (R about 0.3).

This clonotype was found many times. Its antigen target is currently unknown. Base qualities are not recorded, but no much larger clone differs from it by a single base. Measured from the cysteine to the phenylalanine, the CDR3 is 16 residues long. CDR3 DNA only is kept here, 48 bases in frame from base 1. The V and J ends are trimmed by 1 base and 4 bases, leaving 14 bases between them. CDR1 MNHEY and CDR2 SMNVEV were looked up in the germline V gene (reference sequence). For the TCR template, genomic DNA was extracted from bulk tumor tissue, and approximately 640 ng of gDNA was amplified for each sample. Multiple biopsies per primary tumor were taken during surgery, spaced as far apart as possible within the tumor mass. The study cohort was described as untreated, and patients were newly diagnosed NSCLC cases undergoing curative surgery. The donors were about 14 patients with newly diagnosed non-small cell lung cancer who were having surgery with curative intent. Two independent pathologists reviewed the resected tumor masses. Sequencing was performed only on DNA and RNA samples of high quality.

The TCR beta CDR3 region was amplified with a multiplex PCR system whose first round of around 10 cycles used 32 V-gene forward primers and 13 J-gene reverse primers. The first PCR round was done with a QIAGEN Multiplex PCR Kit, and the primer sequences were filed in Chinese patent CN105087789A. Illumina universal primers were added in a second PCR round performed with the Phusion High-Fidelity PCR Kit. Paired-end sequencing of TCR libraries was carried out on the Illumina HiSeq X Ten platform at a read length of 151 bp. As for how the authors treated the data: Cutadapt removed reads without multiplex PCR primers, PEAR merged read pairs, and MiXCR with default settings called CDR3 regions. Shannon entropy measured repertoire diversity, while clonality was calculated as one minus the Shannon entropy divided by the ln of the count of productive unique sequences. Clonotypes at a frequency of at least 0.5% were defined as dominant or high-frequency T-cell clones. In TCRdb, the public reads were trimmed at Q25 with fastp and aligned with MiXCR, with productive beta chains retained. For every CDR3 protein sequence, its rows merge into one entry that carries the most common genes and DNA. The V and J calls reflect TCRdb's pipeline rather than the authors' work. The sample includes around 9,600 distinct CDR3 sequences, with 30% to 35% observed a single time. The ten largest clones capture 11% of the sample.

The clonotype comes from a man in his 60s with non-small cell lung cancer. The sample consisted of lung tumor tissue. Recombination linked TRBV27 to TRBJ2-1; the D gene identity is not certain. Here the CDR3 is given as CASSLFSALHYNEQFF. In nucleotides, the sequence is TGTGCCAGCAGTTTATTCTCGGCCCTCCATTACAATGAGCAGTTCTTC.